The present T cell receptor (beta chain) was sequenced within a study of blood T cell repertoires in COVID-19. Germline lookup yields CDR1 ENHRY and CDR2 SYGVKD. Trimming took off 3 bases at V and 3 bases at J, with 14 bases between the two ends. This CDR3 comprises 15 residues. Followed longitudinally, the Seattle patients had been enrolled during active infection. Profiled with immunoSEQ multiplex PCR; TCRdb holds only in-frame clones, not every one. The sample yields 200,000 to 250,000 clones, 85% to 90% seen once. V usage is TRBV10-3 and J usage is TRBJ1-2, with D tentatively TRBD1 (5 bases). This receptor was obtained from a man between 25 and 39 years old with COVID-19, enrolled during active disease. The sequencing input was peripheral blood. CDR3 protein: CAISDVGGRDYGYTF. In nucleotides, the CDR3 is TGTGCCATCAGTGATGTGGGGGGACGGGACTATGGCTACACCTTC.